This is a list of T cell receptor beta chains from one sample in a study of PD-L1 blockade in urothelial cancer. Clones were sequenced by immunoSEQ multiplex PCR, and TCRdb holds only the in-frame ones, with some missing. The table has under 35,000 clones, over 70% seen once. Here the sequenced sample was PBMCs, taken around atezolizumab (anti-PD-L1) treatment. These receptors all come from a middle-aged man with urothelial cancer. Each CDR3 is given with its conserved first and last residue. A D gene is named only where the DNA matches it firmly. Only some rows state a clone size, as once, few, many or a class for expanded clones.

d_call j_call v_call clone_size cdr3_aa cdr3_nt
- TRBJ1-1 TRBV2 - CASAREGPEAFF TGTGCCAGCGCGCGGGAGGGACCTGAAGCTTTCTTT
TRBD1 TRBJ2-2 TRBV2 - CASIPGTGERGNTGELFF TGTGCCAGCATCCCCGGGACAGGGGAAAGGGGCAACACCGGGGAGCTGTTTTTT
TRBD2 TRBJ2-3 TRBV7-9 - CASRRTSSSTDTQYF TGTGCCAGCAGGAGGACTAGCAGTAGCACAGATACGCAGTATTTT
TRBD2 TRBJ2-1 TRBV10-3 - CAIGDSGGPNEQFF TGTGCCATCGGGGATAGCGGGGGCCCCAATGAGCAGTTCTTC
TRBD2 TRBJ2-1 TRBV7-6 - CASSPGLAGAKQFF TGTGCCAGCAGCCCGGGACTAGCGGGGGCCAAGCAGTTCTTC
- TRBJ2-1 TRBV7-9 once CASSLTSGSRNNEQFF TGTGCCAGCAGCTTAACCTCGGGGTCGAGGAACAATGAGCAGTTCTTC
TRBD1 TRBJ2-7 TRBV6-5 - CASSTGTDVSQQYF TGTGCCAGCAGCACCGGGACAGACGTTTCCCAGCAGTACTTC
TRBD2 TRBJ2-1 TRBV2 - CASSKTSGGEYEQFF TGTGCCAGCAGCAAAACTAGCGGGGGGGAGTATGAGCAGTTCTTC
- TRBJ2-1 TRBV19 - CASSPTGGPSGNEQFF TGTGCCAGTAGCCCCACTGGGGGCCCCTCTGGGAATGAGCAGTTCTTC
- TRBJ1-2 TRBV5-8 - CASSLETIPYGYTF TGTGCCAGCAGCCTGGAGACAATTCCCTATGGCTACACCTTC
- TRBJ2-7 TRBV28 - CAVLGIYEQYF TGTGCCGTACTAGGGATATACGAGCAGTACTTC
- TRBJ2-7 TRBV7-8 - CASSLSGWSSYEQYF TGTGCCAGCAGCCTTAGTGGCTGGAGCTCCTACGAGCAGTACTTC
TRBD2 TRBJ2-7 TRBV5-5 - CASSSPGLADSYEQYF TGTGCCAGCAGCTCGCCGGGACTAGCGGACTCCTACGAGCAGTACTTC
TRBD1 TRBJ2-5 TRBV5-1 - CASSSLDRAETQYF TGCGCCAGCAGCTCGCTGGACAGGGCAGAGACCCAGTACTTC
TRBD1 TRBJ2-7 TRBV29-1 - CSVEQGSYEQYF TGCAGCGTGGAACAGGGGTCCTACGAGCAGTACTTC
TRBD1 TRBJ2-5 TRBV9 - CASSVGNRGQETQYF TGTGCCAGCAGCGTAGGAAACAGGGGGCAAGAGACCCAGTACTTC
TRBD2 TRBJ2-3 TRBV4-1 - CASSQEERGRDTQYF TGCGCCAGCAGCCAAGAGGAGCGGGGACGGGATACGCAGTATTTT
TRBD2 TRBJ2-3 TRBV29-1 once CSVEGLAGGRDTQYF TGCAGCGTTGAGGGCCTAGCGGGGGGAAGAGATACGCAGTATTTT
TRBD1 TRBJ1-3 TRBV7-8 - CASSLNRGSGNTIYF TGTGCCAGCAGCTTGAACAGGGGCTCTGGAAACACCATATATTTT
TRBD1 TRBJ1-1 TRBV29-1 - CSVAQHRGDAAFF TGCAGCGTGGCCCAACACAGGGGTGATGCAGCTTTCTTT
- TRBJ2-3 TRBV19 - CASSVSSSTDTQYF TGTGCCAGTTCTGTCTCTTCTAGCACAGATACGCAGTATTTT
- TRBJ1-1 TRBV7-9 - CASSFGRTMLNTEAFF TGTGCCAGCAGCTTCGGGCGGACTATGCTGAACACTGAAGCTTTCTTT
TRBD2 TRBJ2-3 TRBV10-2 - CASRQIFRTSGIQGTDTQYF TGCGCCAGCAGACAAATATTTCGGACTAGCGGGATCCAGGGAACAGATACGCAGTATTTT
TRBD1 TRBJ1-2 TRBV28 - CATRQGDYGYTF TGTGCCACCAGACAGGGGGACTATGGCTACACCTTC
- TRBJ2-2 TRBV9 - CASSVTGQTGELFF TGTGCCAGCAGCGTAACAGGGCAGACCGGGGAGCTGTTTTTT
- TRBJ2-3 TRBV7-9 - CASSLARVDTDTQYF TGTGCCAGCAGCTTAGCCAGGGTCGACACAGATACGCAGTATTTT
TRBD1 TRBJ1-1 TRBV6-5 - CASSQTGGVYTEAFF TGTGCCAGCAGTCAGACAGGGGGCGTATACACTGAAGCTTTCTTT
- TRBJ2-5 TRBV4-2 - CASSQVRAGAQETQYF TGTGCCAGCAGCCAAGTTCGGGCGGGGGCCCAAGAGACCCAGTACTTC
- TRBJ2-2 TRBV4-3 once CASSRSAEHTGELFF TGCGCCAGCAGCCGCTCAGCGGAGCACACCGGGGAGCTGTTTTTT
- TRBJ1-2 TRBV30 - CAWSVNTNYGYTF TGTGCCTGGAGTGTAAACACTAACTATGGCTACACCTTC
TRBD1 TRBJ2-5 TRBV27 once CASSYSGQKETQYF TGTGCCAGCAGTTACTCGGGACAGAAAGAGACCCAGTACTTC
TRBD2 TRBJ2-2 TRBV10-1 - CASSERTSVLTGELFF TGCGCCAGCAGTGAAAGGACTAGCGTGTTAACCGGGGAGCTGTTTTTT
- TRBJ2-5 TRBV30 - CAWSGGHWMETQYF TGTGCCTGGAGTGGGGGACACTGGATGGAGACCCAGTACTTC
TRBD2 TRBJ2-2 TRBV19 - CASSIQLAGGPVGTGELFF TGTGCCAGTAGTATCCAGCTAGCGGGGGGGCCGGTGGGCACCGGGGAGCTGTTTTTT
TRBD2 TRBJ2-7 TRBV13 - CASSLESSLGGSSYEQYF TGTGCCAGCAGCTTAGAGTCGAGCTTAGGCGGGAGCTCCTACGAGCAGTACTTC
- TRBJ1-2 TRBV27 once CASSPWGDPDNYGYTF TGTGCCAGCAGTCCTTGGGGAGACCCAGATAACTATGGCTACACCTTC
- TRBJ1-5 TRBV7-8 - CASSLDPRGDQPQHF TGTGCCAGCAGCTTAGACCCTCGCGGGGATCAGCCCCAGCATTTT
- TRBJ2-1 TRBV7-7 - CASSLLVGGGPDNEQFF TGTGCTAGCAGCTTATTGGTAGGGGGGGGCCCGGACAATGAGCAGTTCTTC
- TRBJ2-2 TRBV29-1 - CSVIRTNTGELFF TGCAGCGTCATTAGGACTAACACCGGGGAGCTGTTTTTT
- TRBJ2-3 TRBV4-3 - CASSQDSSAKGTQYF TGCGCCAGCAGCCAAGATTCCTCAGCAAAGGGGACGCAGTATTTT
- TRBJ2-7 TRBV19 once CASSMSQFSYEQYF TGTGCCAGTAGTATGTCACAGTTCTCCTACGAGCAGTACTTC